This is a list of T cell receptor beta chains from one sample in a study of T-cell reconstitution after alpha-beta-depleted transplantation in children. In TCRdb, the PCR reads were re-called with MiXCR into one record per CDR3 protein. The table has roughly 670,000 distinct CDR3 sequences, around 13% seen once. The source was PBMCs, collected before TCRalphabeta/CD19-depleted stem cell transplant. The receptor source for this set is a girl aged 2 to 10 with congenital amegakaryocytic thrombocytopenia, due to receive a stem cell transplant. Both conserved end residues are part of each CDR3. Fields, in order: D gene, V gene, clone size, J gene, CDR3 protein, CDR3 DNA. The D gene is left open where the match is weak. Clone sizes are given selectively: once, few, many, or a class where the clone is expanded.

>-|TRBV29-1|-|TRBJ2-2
CSADGRYTGELFF
TGCAGCGCTGACGGACGGTACACCGGGGAGCTGTTTTTT
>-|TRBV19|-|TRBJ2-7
CASSIEGGYEQYF
TGTGCCAGTAGTATAGAGGGCGGCTACGAGCAGTACTTC
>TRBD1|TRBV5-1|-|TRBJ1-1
CASSSAGTGYQGTEAFF
TGCGCCAGCAGCTCGGCGGGGACAGGGTATCAGGGCACTGAAGCTTTCTTT
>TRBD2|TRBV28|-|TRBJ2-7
CASSSGGSGSTTYEQYF
TGTGCCAGCAGTTCTGGGGGGAGCGGGAGCACCACCTACGAGCAGTACTTC
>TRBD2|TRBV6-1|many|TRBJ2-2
CASRRGLAVTGELFF
TGTGCCAGCAGGCGGGGACTAGCCGTCACCGGGGAGCTGTTTTTT
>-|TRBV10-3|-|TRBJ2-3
CAISESSGPTDTQYF
TGTGCCATCAGTGAGTCCAGCGGCCCCACAGATACGCAGTATTTT
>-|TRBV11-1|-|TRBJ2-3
CASSFLPTTGTNYRTDTQYF
TGTGCCAGCAGCTTCCTGCCAACCACCGGGACAAATTACCGCACAGATACGCAGTATTTT
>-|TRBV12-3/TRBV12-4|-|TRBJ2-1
CATLLDTYNEQFF
TGTGCCACCCTTCTGGACACATACAATGAGCAGTTCTTC
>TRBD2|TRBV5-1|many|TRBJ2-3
CASNQVLSGSLDTQYF
TGCGCCAGCAACCAGGTCCTTAGCGGGAGCTTGGATACGCAGTATTTT
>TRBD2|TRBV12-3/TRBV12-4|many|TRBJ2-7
CASSSGSIYEQYF
TGTGCCAGCAGTAGCGGGAGTATCTACGAGCAGTACTTC
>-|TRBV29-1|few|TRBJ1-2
CSVEPGFSGGYTF
TGCAGCGTTGAACCCGGCTTTTCCGGCGGCTACACCTTC
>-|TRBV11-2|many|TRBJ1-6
CASSLVGLDSPLHF
TGTGCCAGCAGCTTAGTCGGTCTGGATTCACCCCTCCACTTT
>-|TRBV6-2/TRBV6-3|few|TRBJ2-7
CASRGIYEQYF
TGTGCCAGCAGGGGGATCTACGAGCAGTACTTC
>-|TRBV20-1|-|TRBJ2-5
CSASTRVRGETRYF
TGCAGTGCTAGTACCCGAGTAAGGGGGGAGACCCGGTACTTC
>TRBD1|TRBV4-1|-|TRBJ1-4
CASSQGQGGEKLFF
TGCGCCAGCAGCCAAGGTCAGGGGGGTGAAAAACTGTTTTTT
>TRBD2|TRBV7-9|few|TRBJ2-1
CASRSRGLAAYNEQFF
TGTGCCAGCAGATCCAGGGGACTAGCGGCCTACAATGAGCAGTTCTTC
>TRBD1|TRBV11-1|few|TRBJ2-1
CASSQLPPRTGQNNEQFF
TGTGCCAGCAGCCAGCTTCCTCCTCGGACAGGCCAAAACAATGAGCAGTTCTTC
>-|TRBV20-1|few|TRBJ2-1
CSARATGYNEQFF
TGCAGTGCTAGAGCTACTGGCTACAATGAGCAGTTCTTC
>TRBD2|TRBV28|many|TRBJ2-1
CASSPTLPSGDNEQFF
TGTGCCAGCAGTCCCACCCTGCCTAGCGGGGACAATGAGCAGTTCTTC
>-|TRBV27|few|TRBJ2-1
CASSSSTGDEQFF
TGTGCCAGCAGTTCATCCACGGGGGATGAGCAGTTCTTC
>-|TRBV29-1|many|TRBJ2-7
CSVAPGEAYEQYF
TGCAGCGTTGCCCCGGGAGAGGCCTACGAGCAGTACTTC
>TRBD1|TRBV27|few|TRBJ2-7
CASRSFPRDRVHEQYF
TGTGCCAGCCGATCGTTCCCCCGGGACAGGGTACACGAGCAGTACTTC
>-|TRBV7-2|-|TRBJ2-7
CASSLVAGPTYEQYF
TGTGCCAGCAGCTTAGTAGCAGGGCCTACCTACGAGCAGTACTTC
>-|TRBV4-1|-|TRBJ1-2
CASSQDSGVNYGYTF
TGCGCCAGCAGCCAAGATAGTGGGGTTAACTATGGCTACACCTTC
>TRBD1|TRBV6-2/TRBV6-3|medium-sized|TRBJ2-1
CASSDFPGQGYEQFF
TGTGCCAGCAGTGACTTTCCGGGACAGGGTTATGAGCAGTTCTTC
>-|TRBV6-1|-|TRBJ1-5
CASFLGEGQPQHF
TGTGCCAGCTTCTTGGGTGAGGGACAGCCCCAGCATTTT
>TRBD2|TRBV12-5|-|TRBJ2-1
CASGLAGGPVEQFF
TGTGCTAGTGGGTTAGCGGGAGGGCCAGTTGAGCAGTTCTTC
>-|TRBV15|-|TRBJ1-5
CATSRFPPREGNQPQHF
TGTGCCACCAGCAGATTCCCCCCGCGGGAGGGCAATCAGCCCCAGCATTTT
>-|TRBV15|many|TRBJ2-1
CATRASLDNEQFF
TGTGCCACCAGGGCTAGCCTTGACAATGAGCAGTTCTTC
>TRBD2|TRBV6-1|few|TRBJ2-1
CASRPNSGRAFRTEQFF
TGTGCCAGCAGACCAAATAGCGGGAGGGCCTTCCGGACTGAGCAGTTCTTC
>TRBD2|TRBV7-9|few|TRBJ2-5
CASSWRLAGGRETQYF
TGTGCCAGCAGCTGGAGACTAGCGGGAGGGCGAGAGACCCAGTACTTC
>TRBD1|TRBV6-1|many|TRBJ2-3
CASSERGQSTDTQYF
TGTGCCAGCAGTGAAAGGGGACAGAGCACAGATACGCAGTATTTT
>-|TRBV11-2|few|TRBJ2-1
CASSPGRRSSYNEQFF
TGTGCCAGCAGCCCGGGCCGCAGGAGCTCCTACAATGAGCAGTTCTTC
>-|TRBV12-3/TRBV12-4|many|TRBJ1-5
CASSSPGRNQPQHF
TGTGCCAGCAGTTCCCCGGGGAGGAATCAGCCCCAGCATTTT
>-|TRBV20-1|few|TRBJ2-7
CSAREPGYEQYF
TGCAGTGCTAGAGAACCAGGTTACGAGCAGTACTTC
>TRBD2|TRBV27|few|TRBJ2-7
CATAPISPGLAHYEQYF
TGTGCCACCGCACCGATATCTCCGGGACTAGCGCATTACGAGCAGTACTTC
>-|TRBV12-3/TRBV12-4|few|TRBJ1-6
CASSPADIYNSPLHF
TGTGCCAGCAGTCCCGCTGACATATATAATTCACCCCTCCACTTT
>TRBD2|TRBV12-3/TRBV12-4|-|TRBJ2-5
CASSLEGLAGASETQYF
TGTGCCAGCAGTTTGGAGGGACTAGCGGGAGCTTCAGAGACCCAGTACTTC
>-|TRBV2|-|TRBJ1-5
CASSEDPRSATNNQPQHF
TGTGCCAGCAGTGAGGATCCTCGTAGCGCGACAAACAATCAGCCCCAGCATTTT
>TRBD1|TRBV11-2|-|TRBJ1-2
CASSFGTGRGYGYTF
TGTGCCAGCAGTTTCGGGACAGGGAGGGGCTATGGCTACACCTTC
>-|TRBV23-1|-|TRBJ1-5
CASSQSPAGTQPQHF
TGCGCCAGCAGTCAATCCCCCGCAGGGACTCAGCCCCAGCATTTT
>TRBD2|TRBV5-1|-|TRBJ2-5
CASSFRREGETQYF
TGCGCCAGCAGCTTCAGGCGGGAGGGAGAGACCCAGTACTTC
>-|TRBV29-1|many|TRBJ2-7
CSVAAGYEQYF
TGCAGCGTTGCGGCAGGCTACGAGCAGTACTTC
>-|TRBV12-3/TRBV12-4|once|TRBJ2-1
CASSLYRGSSYNEQFF
TGTGCCAGCAGTTTATATCGTGGGAGCTCCTACAATGAGCAGTTCTTC
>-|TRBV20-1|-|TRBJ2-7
CSAGSGTDYEQYF
TGCAGTGCTGGCTCCGGGACGGACTACGAGCAGTACTTC
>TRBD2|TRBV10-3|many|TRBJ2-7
CAIRGAGGPHEQYF
TGTGCCATCAGAGGGGCGGGAGGGCCCCACGAGCAGTACTTC
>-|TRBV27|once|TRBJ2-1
CASSHLLDNEQFF
TGTGCCAGCAGCCACCTATTGGACAATGAGCAGTTCTTC
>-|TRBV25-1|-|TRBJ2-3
CASSEYRPDTDTQYF
TGTGCCAGCAGTGAATACAGGCCAGACACAGATACGCAGTATTTT
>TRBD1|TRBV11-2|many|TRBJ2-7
CASSMGQANEQYF
TGTGCCAGCAGCATGGGACAGGCGAACGAGCAGTACTTC
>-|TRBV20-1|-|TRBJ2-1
CSAVSSSNEQFF
TGCAGTGCTGTCTCAAGTTCCAATGAGCAGTTCTTC
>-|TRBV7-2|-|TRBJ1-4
CASSLRRGVDEKLFF
TGTGCCAGCAGCTTAAGGAGGGGCGTGGACGAAAAACTGTTTTTT
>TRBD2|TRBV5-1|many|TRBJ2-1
CASSSMGLVVHEQFF
TGCGCCAGCAGCTCGATGGGACTAGTGGTACATGAGCAGTTCTTC
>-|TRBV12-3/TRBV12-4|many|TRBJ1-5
CASSLPDQPQHF
TGTGCCAGCAGTCTACCTGATCAGCCCCAGCATTTT
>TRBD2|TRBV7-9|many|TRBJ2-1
CASSLKTSGRAVF
TGTGCCAGCAGCTTAAAGACTAGCGGGAGAGCAGTCTTC
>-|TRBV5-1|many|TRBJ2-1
CASSLGPQTGNEQFF
TGCGCCAGCAGCTTGGGCCCTCAGACGGGCAATGAGCAGTTCTTC